This T cell receptor beta chain originates from a study of T cells after yellow fever vaccination. 5'RACE template switching produced TCR cDNA carrying a universal primer site and UMIs. TCRdb reprocessed the 5' RACE reads with MiXCR, giving one entry per CDR3 protein. This table holds approximately 340,000 distinct CDR3 sequences, more than 8.5% found once. This clonotype was counted between two and nine times. The antigen is not known. Regarding the study as a whole: Post-booster samples contained most primary-vaccination clones (roughly 96% CD4, less than 90% CD8).

Specimen: PBMCs, collected on the day of the first yellow fever vaccination. This receptor was obtained from a man between 18 and 29 years old who received the YFV17D yellow fever vaccine.

CDR3 DNA: TGTGCCAGCAGCTCCAAAGCCGACAGGAGCACTGAAGCTTTCTTT. It is translated as CASSSKADRSTEAFF. The genes are TRBV7-4 and TRBJ1-1; tentatively, D is TRBD1 (6 bases). V gave up 4 bases and J gave up 4 bases, with 16 bases separating them. This CDR3 spans 15 amino acids. Germline assignment: CDR1 SGHVT and CDR2 SQSDAQ.